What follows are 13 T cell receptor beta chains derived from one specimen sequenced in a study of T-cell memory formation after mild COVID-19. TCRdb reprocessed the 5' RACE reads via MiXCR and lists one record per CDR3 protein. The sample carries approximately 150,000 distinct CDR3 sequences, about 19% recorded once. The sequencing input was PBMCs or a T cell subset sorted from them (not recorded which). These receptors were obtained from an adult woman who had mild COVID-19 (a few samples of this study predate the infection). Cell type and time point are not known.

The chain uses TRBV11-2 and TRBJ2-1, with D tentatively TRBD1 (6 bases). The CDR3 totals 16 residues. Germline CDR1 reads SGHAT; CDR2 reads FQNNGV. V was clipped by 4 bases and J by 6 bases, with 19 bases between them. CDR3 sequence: CASSSRTARFLNEQFF. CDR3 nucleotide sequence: TGTGCCAGCAGCTCCCGGACAGCACGTTTTCTCAATGAGCAGTTCTTC. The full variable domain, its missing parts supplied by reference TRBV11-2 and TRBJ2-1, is EAGVAQSPRYKIIEKRQSVAFWCNPISGHATLYWYQQILGQGPKLLIQFQNNGVVDDSQLPKDRFSAERLKGVDSTLKIQPAKLEDSAVYLCASSSRTARFLNEQFFGPGTRLTVL.

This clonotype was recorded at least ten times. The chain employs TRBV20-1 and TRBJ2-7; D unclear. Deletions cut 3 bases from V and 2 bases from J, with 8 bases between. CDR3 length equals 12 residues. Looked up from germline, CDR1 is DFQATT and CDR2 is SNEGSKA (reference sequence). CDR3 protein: CSARGKAYEQYF. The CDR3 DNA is TGCAGTGCTAGGGGCAAGGCCTACGAGCAGTACTTC.

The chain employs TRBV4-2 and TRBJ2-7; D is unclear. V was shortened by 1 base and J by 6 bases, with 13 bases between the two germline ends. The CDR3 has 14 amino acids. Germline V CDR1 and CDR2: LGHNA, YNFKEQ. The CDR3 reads CASSQVQASGEQYF. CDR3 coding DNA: TGTGCCAGCAGCCAAGTCCAGGCCTCGGGCGAGCAGTACTTC.

The CDR3 DNA reads TGTGCCAGCAGCCAAAGAAGTGAAGGGACAGATACGCAGTATTTT. It codes for CASSQRSEGTDTQYF. The chain employs TRBV3-1 and TRBJ2-3; D is unresolved. Germline V gene sequence: CDR1 LGHDT, CDR2 YNNKEL (reference sequence). V gave up 2 bases and J gave up 3 bases, with 12 bases separating them. This CDR3 has 15 residues.

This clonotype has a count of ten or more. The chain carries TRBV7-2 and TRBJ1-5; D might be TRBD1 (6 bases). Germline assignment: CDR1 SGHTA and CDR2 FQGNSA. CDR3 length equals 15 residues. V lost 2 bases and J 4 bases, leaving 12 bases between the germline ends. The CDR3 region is CASSLRGARNQPQHF. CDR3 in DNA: TGTGCCAGCAGCTTACGGGGGGCGCGTAATCAGCCCCAGCATTTT.

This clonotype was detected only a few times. The CDR3 loop is CATSRASGRYEQYF. In nucleotides, the CDR3 is TGTGCCACCAGCAGAGCTTCTGGGCGATACGAGCAGTACTTC. The chain links TRBV15 to TRBJ2-7; no firm D call. The length of the CDR3 is 14 residues. Trimming took off 1 base at V and 4 bases at J, with 11 bases between the two ends. Germline CDR1 LNHNV, CDR2 YYDKDF (reference sequence).

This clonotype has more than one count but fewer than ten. The CDR3 nucleotides read TGTGCCAGCTCCCCGGCAGCAGCCTTGAACACTGAAGCTTTCTTT. Its translation: CASSPAAALNTEAFF. The chain combines TRBV18 with TRBJ1-1; D unresolved. The CDR3 runs to 15 residues. V was clipped by 6 bases and J by 0 bases, with 14 bases between them. Germline CDR1 reads KGHSH; CDR2 reads LQKENI. Using reference TRBV18 and TRBJ1-1 for the parts outside the CDR3, the full variable domain is NAGVMQNPRHLVRRRGQEARLRCSPMKGHSHVYWYRQLPEEGLKFMVYLQKENIIDESGMPKERFSAEFPKEGPSILRIQQVVRGDSAAYFCASSPAAALNTEAFFGQGTRLTVV.

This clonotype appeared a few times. For the CDR3, the DNA is TGTGCCAGCAGCCGCCGGGAGCGGCCGAGCTCCTACGAGCAGTACTTC. It specifies CASSRRERPSSYEQYF. The V call is TRBV2, the J call TRBJ2-7; TRBD2 is a possible D gene (6 bases). The germline V and J ends were trimmed by 6 bases and 0 bases, with 18 bases remaining between them. The CDR3 covers 16 residues. The germline CDR1 and CDR2 sequences are SNHLY and FYNNEI. The entire variable domain, with the rest obtained from reference TRBV2 and TRBJ2-7, is as follows: EPEVTQTPSHQVTQMGQEVILRCVPISNHLYFYWYRQILGQKVEFLVSFYNNEISEKSEIFDDQFSVERPDGSNFTLKIRSTKLEDSAMYFCASSRRERPSSYEQYFGPGTRLTVT.

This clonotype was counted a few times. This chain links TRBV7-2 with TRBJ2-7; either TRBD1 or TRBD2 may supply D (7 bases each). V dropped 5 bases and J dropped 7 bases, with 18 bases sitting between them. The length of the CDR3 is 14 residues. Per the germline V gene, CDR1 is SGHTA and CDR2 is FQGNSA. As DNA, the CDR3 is TGTGCCAGCAGCACCGGGACAGCGGGGTTGGAGCAGTACTTC. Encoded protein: CASSTGTAGLEQYF.

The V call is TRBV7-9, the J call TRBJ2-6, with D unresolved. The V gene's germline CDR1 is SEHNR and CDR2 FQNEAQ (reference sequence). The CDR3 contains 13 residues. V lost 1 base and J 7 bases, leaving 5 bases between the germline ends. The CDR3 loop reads CASSLVHANVLTF. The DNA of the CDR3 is TGTGCCAGCAGCTTAGTACACGCCAACGTCCTGACTTTC. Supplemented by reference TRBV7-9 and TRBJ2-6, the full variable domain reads DTGVSQNPRHKITKRGQNVTFRCDPISEHNRLYWYRQTLGQGPEFLTYFQNEAQLEKSRLLSDRFSAERPKGSFSTLEIQRTEQGDSAMYLCASSLVHANVLTFGAGSRLTVL.

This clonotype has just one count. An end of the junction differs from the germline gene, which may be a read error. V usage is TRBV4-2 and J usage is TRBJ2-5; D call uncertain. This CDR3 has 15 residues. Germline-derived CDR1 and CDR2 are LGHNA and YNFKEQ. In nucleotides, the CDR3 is TGTGCCTGCAGCCAAGGAATAGAGGCGCGGGAGACCCAGTACTTC. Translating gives CACSQGIEARETQYF.

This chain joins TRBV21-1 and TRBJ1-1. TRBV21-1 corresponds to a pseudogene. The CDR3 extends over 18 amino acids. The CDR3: CASSKKRRLSQMNTEAFF. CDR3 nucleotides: TGTGCCAGCAGCAAAAAGAGGAGGCTATCACAGATGAACACTGAAGCTTTCTTT.

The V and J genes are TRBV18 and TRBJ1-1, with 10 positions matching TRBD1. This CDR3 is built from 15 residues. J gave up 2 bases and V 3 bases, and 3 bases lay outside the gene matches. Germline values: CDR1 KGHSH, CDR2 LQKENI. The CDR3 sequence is CASSPVTGGNTEAFF. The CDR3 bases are TGTGCCAGCTCACCGGTGACAGGGGGCAACACTGAAGCTTTCTTT.